The source of this TCR beta chain is a study of vaccination and CD4 T cells after COVID-19 (dated by TCRdb to the early 2020s). In terms of the full investigation: Convalescent patients had a positive SARS-CoV-2 result on nasal swab PCR, and of these patients, some 10 had mild disease and one had severe disease. The convalescent cohort comprised six males and four females, including two Hispanic individuals, seven Caucasians, two Asians and one multiracial person. Participants received two doses of either the Pfizer-BioNTech BNT162b2 vaccine (n=8) or the Moderna mRNA-1273 vaccine (n=2). Post-COVID blood samples were collected from convalescent patients a median of roughly 100 days after diagnosis, with a range of about 30 to 170 days. Post-vaccine blood samples were obtained a median of about 72 days after the second vaccine dose, with a range of about 14 to 241 days. Overlapping spike peptide pools from SARS-CoV-2 and from the common cold coronaviruses HCoV-NL63, HCoV-OC43 and HCoV-229E were used as culture stimuli. As controls, cultures received a CEFX viral epitope pool (the positive control), an HIV-1 Nef peptide pool (the negative control), or no peptide at all. The spike-specific CD4+ TCR repertoire was compared before and after mRNA vaccination in fewer than eleven COVID-19 convalescent patients and a handful of infection-naive healthy vaccine recipients. Findings and caveats that apply to the study as a whole: Only a relatively small number of convalescent patients were included in the study, and early timepoints following natural infection were not analyzed. Of the vaccine-specific clones in convalescent patients, 304 of 307, or nearly all, reacted only to SARS-CoV-2 spike and did not cross-react with common cold coronaviruses. Among convalescent patients, a median about 87% of the SARS-CoV-2-reactive clones seen after vaccination appeared only after vaccination, which suggests priming specific to the vaccine. An increase in the median number of SARS-CoV-2-reactive clonotypes from approximately 21 after infection to 38 after vaccination was observed, but the change was not found to be significant.

In its sample, this clonotype was seen a few times. What antigen it recognizes has not been identified. No qualities accompany the bases; no much larger clone lies one base away. Explained via the paper, the treatment or condition label denotes: roughly nine-day PBMC culture with coronavirus spike peptide pools or control peptides (ViraFEST assay). To expand antigen-specific T cells with peptide pools and then pick out the expanded clonotypes through TCR sequencing, the study relied on the ViraFEST assay. The convalescent patients' positive SARS-CoV-2 PCR tests were from March to December 2020, which was before the Alpha, Beta and Delta variants emerged in the United States. Approximately 2.1 million PBMCs per well were cultured in IMDM with approximately 5.5% human AB serum and 8.5 to 10 IU/ml IL-2, plus 10 ug/ml peptide pools. Half of the culture medium was replaced with fresh IL-2-containing medium on days 3 and 7. Once the cells had been in culture for about 10 days, the EasySep CD4+ T cell isolation kit was used to isolate CD4+ T cells by negative selection. Ficoll-Paque Plus gradient centrifugation was used to isolate PBMCs from whole blood, and the isolated PBMCs were then either used fresh or cryopreserved at -140C. Triplicate wells were generally used for each culture condition.

Including cysteine and phenylalanine, the CDR3 has 17 amino acids. The DNA shown is the 51-base CDR3, in frame from base 1. CDR1 and CDR2 are drawn from the germline V gene (reference sequence): MNHEY, SMNVEV. Germline trimming: 6 bases from V, 4 bases from J; junction bases outside gene matches: 11. The library relied on PCR. TCR sequencing of DNA from cultured CD4+ T cells used the Oncomine TCR Beta short-read assay at the Johns Hopkins FTIC core. The QIAamp micro DNA kit was used to extract genomic DNA from the cultured CD4+ T cells. Oncomine TCR Beta libraries from cultured CD4+ T cells were pooled using unique dual indexes and sequenced on an Illumina iSeq 100. As for how the authors treated the data: Non-productive sequences were removed, and CDR3s that did not start with C, did not end with F or W, or were shorter than 7 amino acids were discarded. Antigen-specific clonotypes were identified with the MANAFEST web application by comparing peptide-stimulated wells with reference and other culture wells. For a clone to be called positive, the clone needed an FDR below 0.05, an odds ratio above 5, and a productive frequency above 0.1% in at least two of three replicate wells. A clonotype counted as cross-reactive if it showed significant expansion both in the SARS-CoV-2 spike wells and in at least one common cold coronavirus spike condition. CDR3 homology was assessed with Levenshtein distances (stringdist) and unrooted phylogenetic trees (ape) in R version 3.6.1. TCRdb passed the public sequencing reads through fastp at Q25 and MiXCR, retaining productive beta sequences. Entries are consolidated by CDR3 protein sequence, retaining the most common genes and DNA. These V and J calls rely on TCRdb rather than the paper's analysis. The sample table holds about 19,000 distinct CDR3 sequences, of which 31% were seen once. Together, the top ten hold around 14% of the sample.

Sequencing used cultured CD4+ T cells from blood. The sequence is built from TRBV27 and TRBJ1-5; 11 central nucleotides agree with TRBD1. The clonotype comes from a human donor with COVID-19. The sequence in DNA is TGTGCCAGCAGGCGGGAATCCGGGACAGGGGGGAATCAGCCCCAGCATTTT. The translation is CASRRESGTGGNQPQHF.